The TCR beta chain under discussion was sequenced for a study of CD8 T cells in Susac syndrome. Findings of the study overall: The study admitted that it had a relatively small number of individuals in its TCR sequencing and HLA analysis.

RNA in amounts of roughly 0.5 to 1 ug was reverse transcribed with random hexamers. The CDR3 of TCR beta was amplified by immunoSEQ multiplex PCR across 54 Vbeta and 13 Jbeta. Using its own MiXCR run on the immunoSEQ multiplex PCR reads, TCRdb lists one record per CDR3 protein. This sample has more than 90,000 distinct CDR3 sequences, with more than 85% found just once. Germline-derived CDR1 and CDR2 are SGHRS and YFSETQ. This CDR3 contains 14 residues. Trimming removed 5 bases at V and 4 bases at J, with 12 bases between. The authors sequenced TCR beta from blood CD8+ and CD4+ T cells. Comments on this clonotype: What it binds is not known.

The specimen sequenced was CD4+ T cells from PBMCs. This sequence was found in a human donor with multiple sclerosis. The V call is TRBV5-1, the J call TRBJ2-2, with a possible D match to TRBD1 (6 bases). The CDR3 bases are TGCGCCAGCAGTTCGGGACACTCCACCGGGGAGCTGTTTTTT. Protein: CASSSGHSTGELFF.